A single T cell receptor beta chain is shown here with its context. This clone was found once. Its specific antigen is unknown. The input lacks base qualities; no much larger clone sits a single base away. The CDR3 goes from the cysteine to the phenylalanine over 15 residues. The read is trimmed to its CDR3 DNA, 45 bases read in frame from base 1. The germline V gene yields MNHNS for CDR1 and SASEGT for CDR2. The germline V and J ends show losses of 6 bases and 3 bases respectively, and no gene match explains 7 bases of the junction. The donors were healthy, HIV-negative adults who had no recently reported acute infections or vaccinations. Every donor was a Caucasian adult living in Nashville, Tennessee, USA. The CD8 memory samples were a combination of magnetically selected CD45RO+ cells and CCR7-negative CD45RA+ effector memory (TemRA) cells. After blood collection by leukapheresis, PBMCs were isolated using Ficoll-Histopaque density gradient centrifugation and then cryopreserved in the vapor phase of liquid nitrogen. Analytical flow cytometry was used to check the purity and quantity of every magnetically sorted T cell population. Genomic DNA was isolated from each sorted fraction and quantified by UV absorbance on a Nanodrop 2000c.

The record originates from a study of shared clonotypes between healthy human individuals (dated by TCRdb to the early 2020s). In the study overall: The cohort included three men and a couple of women between 18 and 49 years of age. The study deeply sequenced blood TCR repertoires of about 5 healthy adults to estimate repertoire size and the extent of clonotype sharing between individuals. To increase sequencing depth and limit assay-specific biases, different laboratories used diverse techniques to prepare libraries and sequence TCR repertoires. Per donor, three plates each were used for CD4 naive and CD4 memory, two for CD8 naive, and one for CD8 memory. Between about 0.94 and 8.9 billion PBMCs per donor were obtained by leukapheresis. Beyond this particular receptor, the publication reports: Even with the large sequencing depth, rarefaction of the sorted-subset datasets indicated that sequencing was incomplete. Compared with non-shared clonotypes, clonotypes shared by all four sorted-subset donors had higher generation probabilities. Because the study included only a small number of donors, the genetic and exposure-history diversity represented was limited. Pairwise subsampling indicated that sequencing depth was expected to affect the degree of clonotype sharing among donors. Estimated clonotype richness was generally larger for naive than for memory subsets. Across a handful of donors, about 4.5% of naive CD4, around 3.3% of naive CD8, around 2.5% of memory CD4, and 0.4% to 0.45% of memory CD8 clonotypes were shared. Sampling was restricted to blood, and TCR repertoires in tissue are likely to differ from TCR repertoires in blood.

TCR CDR3 regions were amplified from genomic DNA by multiplex PCR using the deep immunoSEQ assay. For each cell subset, the extracted genomic DNA was distributed evenly across all wells of several immunoSEQ 96-well plates, and each plate served as one replicate. For sorted subsets, 150 to 250 ng of genomic DNA, equivalent to 25,000 to 35,000 T cell genomes, went into each replicate PCR. Purified libraries were quantified with a Qubit 3.0 fluorometer, sized on a Bioanalyzer 2100, and re-quantified with the KAPA Library Quantification kit. Every immunoSEQ 96-well plate was sequenced on a separate single-read 150-cycle Illumina NextSeq 550 flow cell. For the original study's pipeline: The immunoSEQ output contained only junctional sequences without quality scores, so filtering could not match that applied to full-length reads. To assign V/J genes and CDR3, sequences were annotated against IMGT germline references using PyIR, a Python wrapper for IgBLAST v1.9. Any read was removed if the V/J assignment was weak (E-value above 1e-6), the CDR3 was missing, or the read contained stop codons, out-of-frame junctions, or ambiguous translated residues. V3J clonotypes were defined as sequences sharing the same inferred V gene, J gene, and CDR3 amino acid sequence. To compute the percentage overlap between repertoires, the number of shared unique clonotypes was divided by the size of the smaller repertoire. RTK rarefaction, the Chao1 estimator, and Recon v2.1 estimates of unobserved clonotypes were used to assess repertoire richness. For all TCRbeta clonotypes obtained by the gDNA method from a handful of donors, generation probabilities were computed with OLGA. TCRdb provides this immuneACCESS table in a form limited to in-frame rearrangements. Some clones are lacking; in checked studies, under half of them reflect an unresolved V gene, and why the rest are absent is not known. V and J calls and clone size are copied from that table; D and trimming were computed from the DNA. For this sample the table gives some 380,000 clones, of which 90% to 97% were detected only once. The ten largest clones take up around 0.29% of the sample.

The sample consisted of memory CD8+ T cells sorted from blood. According to the study, the label for this sample's cell subset or site signals: CD45RO+ cells pooled with CCR7-negative TemRA cells. The clonotype comes from a young man in good health. The chain joins TRBV6-1 to TRBJ1-5, with 8 bases aligning to TRBD1. The nucleotide sequence is TGTGCCAGCAGCCAGCAGGGGGCCCCCAATCAGCCCCAGCATTTT. Its coded protein is CASSQQGAPNQPQHF.